These T cell receptor beta chains were read from a single sample in a study of cytomegalovirus exposure and HLA in healthy donors. Clones were read by immunoSEQ multiplex PCR, and TCRdb kept only the in-frame ones, dropping some. The sample holds some 160,000 clones, 65% to 90% seen once. The sequencing sample was made of PBMCs. These receptors all come from a man in his fifties or sixties in good health and CMV-seropositive. Both conserved end residues are part of each CDR3. D genes are given only for firm matches. A row's size may be missing; if present it is once, few, many or a size class.

len,v_gene,abundance,j_gene,d_gene,CDR3aa,CDR3nt
15,TRBV6-4,NA,TRBJ1-5,TRBD1,CASSEYRGRGQPQHF,TGTGCCAGCAGTGAGTACAGGGGGAGAGGACAGCCCCAGCATTTT
15,TRBV7-8,few,TRBJ1-6,TRBD1,CASSFAGQSNSPLHF,TGTGCCAGCAGCTTTGCGGGACAGAGTAATTCACCCCTCCACTTT
15,TRBV18,once,TRBJ2-1,TRBD1,CASSPPGTAYNEQFF,TGTGCCAGCTCACCACCCGGGACAGCCTACAATGAGCAGTTCTTC
15,TRBV25-1,once,TRBJ1-4,TRBD1,CASSARTGANEKLFF,TGTGCCAGCAGTGCAAGGACAGGGGCGAATGAAAAACTGTTTTTT
15,TRBV19,NA,TRBJ1-4,NA,CASSIAQVNGEKLFF,TGTGCCAGTAGTATAGCACAGGTCAATGGTGAAAAACTGTTTTTT
15,TRBV5-4,NA,TRBJ1-2,TRBD1,CASTIGQGLIAGYTF,TGTGCCAGCACGATCGGACAGGGGTTGATTGCGGGCTACACCTTC
12,TRBV25-1,NA,TRBJ2-1,NA,CASSVGRGEQFF,TGTGCCAGCAGTGTAGGGAGGGGGGAGCAGTTCTTC
16,TRBV11-3,NA,TRBJ2-6,NA,CASSAPTGPGANVLTF,TGTGCCAGCAGCGCCCCCACAGGTCCGGGGGCCAACGTCCTGACTTTC
15,TRBV11-3,NA,TRBJ2-2,TRBD2,CASSPSGSGTGELFF,TGTGCCAGCAGCCCGAGCGGGAGTGGTACCGGGGAGCTGTTTTTT
18,TRBV11-3,few,TRBJ2-1,TRBD2,CASSLEGTRLAAYNEQFF,TGTGCCAGCAGCTTGGAGGGGACCCGACTAGCGGCCTACAATGAGCAGTTCTTC
15,TRBV7-2,once,TRBJ2-7,TRBD2,CASSPSGVSPYEQYF,TGTGCCAGCAGCCCCAGCGGGGTGAGCCCCTACGAGCAGTACTTC
15,TRBV27,NA,TRBJ2-3,NA,CASSSPAGGTDTQYF,TGTGCCAGCAGCTCCCCCGCGGGTGGCACAGATACGCAGTATTTT